The sequence of this TCR beta chain was determined in a study of shared clonotypes between healthy human individuals. Study conclusions and caveats: The study's rarefaction showed incomplete sorted-subset sequencing despite large depth.

Germline CDR1 GTSNPN, CDR2 SVGIG (reference sequence). V lost 3 bases, J lost 7 bases, and 9 bases lay in between. This CDR3 spans 11 amino acids. For this clone: The target antigen is unknown.

Deep was the level at which the assay was run. Libraries were prepared by immunoSEQ multiplex PCR; TCRdb keeps only in-frame clonotypes and omits some of them. The sample has roughly 700,000 clones, over 65% seen once. The sequence came from a woman aged 25 to 45 in good health. The sequenced sample was memory CD4+ T cells sorted from blood. Subset of the sample: CD45RA-negative fraction. The chain is built from TRBV30 and TRBJ1-2; no clear D gene. CDR3: CAWSARVGYTF. For the CDR3, the DNA is TGTGCCTGGAGCGCTCGGGTTGGCTACACCTTC.